Listed here are 31 T cell receptor beta chains from one sample, sequenced in a study of OX40 agonist ivuxolimab in advanced cancers. The table came from immunoSEQ multiplex PCR; TCRdb's copy has only in-frame clones and leaves some out. The sample yields some 25,000 clones, roughly 85% seen once. This specimen consisted of CD4+ or CD8+ T cells sorted from blood, obtained in a trial of the OX40 agonist ivuxolimab. The receptors were sampled from an adult with an advanced solid tumor such as melanoma, head and neck, liver or kidney cancer.

CDR3 in amino acids: CASLSNYGYTF. The CDR3 DNA reads as TGTGCCAGCCTCTCGAACTATGGCTACACCTTC. This chain joins TRBV27 and TRBJ1-2; D unclear. CDR3 length equals 11 residues. The germline V gene has CDR1 MNHEY and CDR2 SMNVEV (reference sequence). V was pared by 8 bases and J by 2 bases, with 6 bases between.

The chain joins TRBV10-2 to TRBJ2-1; no reliable D call. Germline V CDR1 and CDR2: WSHSY, SAAADI. The CDR3 length is 12 residues. The V and J ends lost 2 bases and 8 bases respectively, with 7 bases between them. In nucleotides, the CDR3 is TGCGCCAGCAGTGAGCTATACTATGAGCAGTTCTTC. This sequence encodes CASSELYYEQFF.

The genes are TRBV18 and TRBJ2-1; 7 bases map to TRBD1. Germline V gene lookup returns CDR1 KGHSH and CDR2 LQKENI. The J segment lost 4 bases and the V segment lost 6 bases, leaving 6 bases of the junction unmatched. This CDR3 has 14 residues. CDR3 sequence: CASSHRDRYNEQFF. For the CDR3, the DNA is TGTGCCAGCTCCCACCGGGACAGATACAATGAGCAGTTCTTC. The full variable domain, in which reference TRBV18 and TRBJ2-1 provide the parts outside the CDR3, is NAGVMQNPRHLVRRRGQEARLRCSPMKGHSHVYWYRQLPEEGLKFMVYLQKENIIDESGMPKERFSAEFPKEGPSILRIQQVVRGDSAAYFCASSHRDRYNEQFFGPGTRLTVL.

This clone has a handful of counts. V usage is TRBV19 and J usage is TRBJ1-2; the match to TRBD1 covers 11 bases. Germline V gives CDR1 LNHDA, CDR2 SQIVND (reference sequence). The V gene end was trimmed by 3 bases and the J gene end by 6 bases; junction bases not matched to a gene: 6. This CDR3 region has 15 residues. DNA of the CDR3: TGTGCCAGTAGTATCCTTGGACAGGGGGCGGATGGCTACACCTTC. Protein product: CASSILGQGADGYTF.

The J gene is TRBJ2-7, the V gene TRBV6-1; D is ambiguous. V lost 6 bases, J lost 3 bases, and 9 bases lay in between. Germline CDR1 reads MNHNS; CDR2 reads SASEGT. The CDR3 is 12 residues long. The chain's CDR3 is CASSPANYEQYF. As DNA, the CDR3 is TGTGCCAGCAGCCCCGCTAACTACGAGCAGTACTTC.

V and J are TRBV7-9 and TRBJ2-3, with 11 bases fitting TRBD2. Germline lookup yields CDR1 SEHNR and CDR2 FQNEAQ (reference sequence). With 2 bases clipped from V and 1 base from J, the junction kept 2 bases outside the gene matches. The CDR3 covers 16 residues. The CDR3 DNA sequence: TGTGCCAGCAGCTTATTACTAGCGGGAGGCACAGATACGCAGTATTTT. Residues: CASSLLLAGGTDTQYF. Using reference TRBV7-9 and TRBJ2-3 for the parts outside the CDR3, the full variable domain is DTGVSQNPRHKITKRGQNVTFRCDPISEHNRLYWYRQTLGQGPEFLTYFQNEAQLEKSRLLSDRFSAERPKGSFSTLEIQRTEQGDSAMYLCASSLLLAGGTDTQYFGPGTRLTVL.

The chain links TRBV9 to TRBJ1-3; no definite D call. The V end lost 1 base, the J end lost 6 bases, and 11 bases lay between the germline ends. This CDR3 region has 14 residues. In germline, CDR1 is SGDLS, CDR2 YYNGEE. The DNA of the CDR3 is TGTGCCAGCAGCGTAAAGGCAGAAATAAACACCATATATTTT. Translating it yields CASSVKAEINTIYF.

The chain employs TRBV2 and TRBJ2-7; weak D call: TRBD2 (6 bases). V was cut by 5 bases and J by 3 bases, with 14 bases left in between. The CDR3 runs to 14 residues. Germline CDR1 reads SNHLY; CDR2 reads FYNNEI. CDR3 sequence (DNA): TGTGCCAGCAGTTGGCTCAGGGAGGACTACGAGCAGTACTTC. As protein: CASSWLREDYEQYF.

This clone was recorded once. The rearrangement links TRBV6-5 to TRBJ1-1, with TRBD1 as a possible D gene (6 bases). The CDR3 spans 14 residues. The V gene's germline CDR1 is MNHEY and CDR2 SVGAGI. The V and J ends lost 0 bases and 6 bases respectively, with 11 bases between them. CDR3 nucleotides: TGTGCCAGCAGTTACTCGAACAGGGAGCCTGAAGCTTTCTTT. It is translated as CASSYSNREPEAFF.

This clone occurred once. The gene calls are TRBV10-1 and TRBJ2-3; D is ambiguous. Trimming pared 0 bases from V and 2 bases from J, leaving 6 bases between. The CDR3 extends over 14 amino acids. The germline V gene has CDR1 WNHNN and CDR2 SYGVQD (reference sequence). The chain's CDR3 is CASSESLSTDTQYF. As DNA, the CDR3 is TGCGCCAGCAGTGAGTCCCTTTCCACAGATACGCAGTATTTT.

This chain joins TRBV5-8 and TRBJ1-4, with D possibly being TRBD1 (5 bases). V shed 5 bases and J shed 0 bases, with 14 bases lying between them. This CDR3 has 16 amino acids. The germline gives CDR1 SGHTS, CDR2 YDEGEE. CDR3 DNA: TGTGCCAGCAGGCGGGGACGGTCGGCAACTAATGAAAAACTGTTTTTT. The encoded protein is CASRRGRSATNEKLFF.

This clone has only a few counts. The chain carries TRBV5-1 and TRBJ1-5; TRBD1 might be the D (6 bases). Germline-derived CDR1 and CDR2 are SGHRS and YFSETQ. Trimming shortened V by 4 bases and J by 4 bases, and 15 bases separated the two germline ends. The CDR3 contains 15 residues. The CDR3, as DNA: TGCGCCAGCAGCCTCAGTGACGGACAGAATCAGCCCCAGCATTTT. It codes for CASSLSDGQNQPQHF.

In its sample, this clone was seen a few times. The V gene is TRBV5-1, the J gene TRBJ2-1; D might be TRBD2 (7 bases). CDR1 is SGHRS, CDR2 YFSETQ, per germline. The CDR3 loop spans 13 amino acids. The V end lost 6 bases, the J end lost 9 bases, and 16 bases lay between the germline ends. CDR3 in DNA: TGCGCCAGCAAAGGGGGGGGAGGCCCTGAGCAGTTCTTC. This codes for CASKGGGGPEQFF.

This chain uses TRBV2 with TRBJ2-3; D is perhaps TRBD2 (7 bases). The CDR3 has 16 residues. Looked up from germline, CDR1 is SNHLY and CDR2 is FYNNEI. V was clipped by 3 bases and J by 4 bases, with 17 bases between them. CDR3 sequence (DNA): TGTGCCAGCAGTGAGTGGGTGGGAGGGGGAGCAGATACGCAGTATTTT. Its protein product is CASSEWVGGGADTQYF.

V and J are TRBV7-6 and TRBJ2-7; D is ambiguous. The CDR3 is 13 residues long. CDR1 and CDR2 (germline): SGHVS, FNYEAQ. Trimming stripped 2 bases from V and 2 bases from J, with 7 bases between. The CDR3 sequence: CASSLSRTYEQYF. The CDR3 bases are TGTGCCAGCAGCTTAAGTCGGACCTACGAGCAGTACTTC.

V gene TRBV6-5 combines with J gene TRBJ1-4, with D possibly being TRBD1 (5 bases). The CDR3 is made up of 12 amino acids. Germline CDR1 MNHEY, CDR2 SVGAGI. Trimming shortened V by 2 bases and J by 7 bases, and 5 bases separated the two germline ends. The CDR3 DNA follows: TGTGCCAGCAGTTACGGGGGTGAAAAACTGTTTTTT. This translates into CASSYGGEKLFF.

This clone was counted once. The rearrangement uses TRBV27 and TRBJ2-2; a weak D match, TRBD2 (6 bases). Trimming cost V 3 bases and J 7 bases, with 12 bases left between them. Germline values: CDR1 MNHEY, CDR2 SMNVEV (reference sequence). The CDR3 sequence is 14 residues long. The CDR3: CASSLRGTGGELFF. The CDR3 DNA follows: TGTGCCAGCAGTTTGCGGGGCACAGGCGGGGAGCTGTTTTTT.

The genes are TRBV4-1 and TRBJ2-7; 10 bases agree with TRBD1. With 3 bases clipped from V and 2 bases from J, the junction kept 7 bases outside the gene matches. Germline CDR1 reads MGHRA; CDR2 reads YSYEKL. The CDR3 spans 16 residues. In DNA form, the CDR3 reads TGCGCCAGCAGCCAGGTAGCCGGGACAGGGGCCTACGAGCAGTACTTC. Translation gives CASSQVAGTGAYEQYF.

This clone was detected only a few times. The chain is built from TRBV7-9 and TRBJ2-1, with TRBD2 matching over 10 bases. V was pared by 3 bases and J by 11 bases, with 7 bases of the junction left unmatched. CDR3 length: 14 residues. From germline, CDR1 is SEHNR and CDR2 FQNEAQ (reference sequence). The CDR3 DNA follows: TGTGCCAGCAGCTTCCAAGGACTAGCGGAACAGCAGTTCTTC. Protein sequence: CASSFQGLAEQQFF.

This clone was seen just once. The chain recombines TRBV7-9 with TRBJ1-4; D not resolved. Germline CDR1 reads SEHNR; CDR2 reads FQNEAQ (reference sequence). V gave up 5 bases and J gave up 0 bases, with 10 bases separating them. This CDR3 contains 15 residues. In nucleotides, the CDR3 is TGTGCCAGCAGCCCCGGAGTTGCAACTAATGAAAAACTGTTTTTT. It encodes CASSPGVATNEKLFF.

The V call is TRBV7-9, the J call TRBJ2-3; 11 bases align to TRBD2. Trimming at V came to 4 bases and at J to 6 bases, leaving 6 bases not matched to a gene. The V gene's germline CDR1 is SEHNR and CDR2 FQNEAQ (reference sequence). The CDR3 totals 15 residues. The CDR3 DNA follows: TGTGCCAGCAGCTCCCGACTAGCGGGGACCGATACGCAGTATTTT. This codes for CASSSRLAGTDTQYF.

The rearrangement uses TRBV28 and TRBJ2-5; 7 positions match TRBD1. Germline V CDR1 and CDR2: MDHEN, SYDVKM. The V gene end was trimmed by 4 bases and the J gene end by 1 base; junction bases not matched to a gene: 6. There are 15 residues in the CDR3. This CDR3 is CASSSQGTFQETQYF. The CDR3 DNA reads as TGTGCCAGCAGTTCACAGGGGACCTTCCAAGAGACCCAGTACTTC.

The chain is built from TRBV6-1 and TRBJ2-2; D unclear. Germline V CDR1 and CDR2: MNHNS, SASEGT. Trimming removed 7 bases at V and 1 base at J, with 4 bases between. This CDR3 is 12 amino acids long. The CDR3 spells CASKENTGELFF. The CDR3 bases are TGTGCCAGCAAGGAGAACACCGGGGAGCTGTTTTTT.

The J gene is TRBJ1-6, the V gene TRBV27; no firm D call. This CDR3 has 13 amino acids. V dropped 7 bases and J dropped 6 bases, with 10 bases sitting between them. Germline-derived CDR1 and CDR2 are MNHEY and SMNVEV (reference sequence). The CDR3 DNA follows: TGTGCCAGCATCAAGGGCCGTAATTCACCCCTCCACTTT. This translates into CASIKGRNSPLHF.

The chain joins TRBV4-1 to TRBJ1-1; D might be TRBD1 (5 bases). Between the trimmed V and J ends, which lost 0 bases and 3 bases, there was a span of 11 bases. This CDR3 is built from 15 residues. Germline V gene sequence: CDR1 MGHRA, CDR2 YSYEKL. As DNA, the CDR3 is TGCGCCAGCAGCCAAGACGTAGGGGAGTACACTGAAGCTTTCTTT. This encodes CASSQDVGEYTEAFF.

The V gene is TRBV10-3, the J gene TRBJ2-2; maybe TRBD1 (5 bases). CDR1 ENHRY and CDR2 SYGVKD come from the germline V gene. Trimming left V 4 bases short and J 7 bases short, with 13 bases between. The CDR3 sequence is 14 residues long. The CDR3 DNA is TGTGCCATCAGTGTGGACAACTATAACGGGGAGCTGTTTTTT. Residues: CAISVDNYNGELFF.

The chain carries TRBV20-1 and TRBJ2-2; no clear D gene. The CDR3 is made up of 11 amino acids. Between the trimmed V and J ends, which lost 3 bases and 7 bases, there was a span of 6 bases. Germline V gene lookup returns CDR1 DFQATT and CDR2 SNEGSKA (reference sequence). The CDR3 here is CSARDLGELFF. The DNA of the CDR3 is TGCAGTGCTAGGGACCTCGGGGAGCTGTTTTTT.

V usage is TRBV28 and J usage is TRBJ2-6, with TRBD1 as a possible D gene (6 bases). The CDR3 extends over 16 amino acids. Per the germline V gene, CDR1 is MDHEN and CDR2 is SYDVKM. The ends were cut back, 6 bases at V and 0 bases at J, with 12 bases in the middle. CDR3 sequence: CASRHQGRSGANVLTF. CDR3 nucleotides: TGTGCCAGCAGACACCAGGGGCGCTCTGGGGCCAACGTCCTGACTTTC.

V is TRBV21-1 and J is TRBJ1-5. TRBV21-1 is an annotated pseudogene. The length of the CDR3 is 13 residues. The CDR3 sequence: CASSKLSNQPQHF. CDR3 DNA sequence: TGTGCCAGCAGCAAATTGAGCAATCAGCCCCAGCATTTT.

The J gene is TRBJ1-2, the V gene TRBV29-1; the D gene is possibly TRBD1 (5 bases). The CDR3 covers 13 residues. CDR1 is SQVTM, CDR2 ANQGSEA, per germline. With 8 bases removed from V and 3 bases from J, the gap between germline ends came to 16 bases. CDR3 sequence: CSPLLQGDYGYTF. The CDR3, as DNA: TGCAGCCCCCTTTTGCAGGGTGACTATGGCTACACCTTC.

This clone was found once. V usage is TRBV7-9 and J usage is TRBJ2-2; 7 bases align to TRBD1. The CDR3 extends over 17 amino acids. The V gene end was trimmed by 5 bases and the J gene end by 0 bases; junction bases not matched to a gene: 9. Germline V gene lookup returns CDR1 SEHNR and CDR2 FQNEAQ (reference sequence). The CDR3 loop reads CASSPPWDSTNTGELFF. The CDR3 bases are TGTGCCAGCAGCCCCCCTTGGGACAGTACGAACACCGGGGAGCTGTTTTTT.